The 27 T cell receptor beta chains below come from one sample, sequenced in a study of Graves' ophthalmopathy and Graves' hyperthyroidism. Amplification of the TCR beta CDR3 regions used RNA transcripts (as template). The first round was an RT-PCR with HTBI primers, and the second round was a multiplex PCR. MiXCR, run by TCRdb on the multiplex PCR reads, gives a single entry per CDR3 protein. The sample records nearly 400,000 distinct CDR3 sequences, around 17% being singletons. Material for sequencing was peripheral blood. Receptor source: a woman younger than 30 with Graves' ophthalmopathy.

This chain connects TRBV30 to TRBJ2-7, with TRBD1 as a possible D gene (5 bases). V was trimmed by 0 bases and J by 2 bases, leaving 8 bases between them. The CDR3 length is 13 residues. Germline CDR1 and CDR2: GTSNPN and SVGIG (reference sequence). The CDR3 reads CAWSVQVTYEQYF. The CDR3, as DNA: TGTGCCTGGAGTGTACAGGTGACCTACGAGCAGTACTTC.

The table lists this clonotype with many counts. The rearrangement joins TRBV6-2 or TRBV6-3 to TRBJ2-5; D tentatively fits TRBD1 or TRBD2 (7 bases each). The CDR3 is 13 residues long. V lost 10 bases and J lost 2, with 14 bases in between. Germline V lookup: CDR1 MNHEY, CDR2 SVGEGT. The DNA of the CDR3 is TGTGCCACGCGGGGGACAGCACAAGAGACCCAGTACTTC. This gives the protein CATRGTAQETQYF.

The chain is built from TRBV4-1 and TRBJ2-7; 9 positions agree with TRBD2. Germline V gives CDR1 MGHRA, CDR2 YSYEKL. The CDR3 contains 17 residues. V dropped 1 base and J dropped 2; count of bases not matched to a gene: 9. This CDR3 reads CASSQGSRAGGPYEQYF. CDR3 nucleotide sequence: TGCGCCAGCAGCCAAGGCAGTAGGGCGGGGGGGCCCTACGAGCAGTACTTC.

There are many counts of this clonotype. In nucleotides, the CDR3 is TGTGCCAGCAGCGCGGTCCTACCCTGGTCTACATCCTCTGGAAACACCATATATTTT. Its protein is CASSAVLPWSTSSGNTIYF. The chain has TRBV9 and TRBJ1-3; D remains ambiguous. The CDR3 extends over 19 amino acids. V was trimmed by 3 bases and J by 0 bases, leaving 22 bases between them. CDR1 and CDR2 from the germline V gene are SGDLS and YYNGEE.

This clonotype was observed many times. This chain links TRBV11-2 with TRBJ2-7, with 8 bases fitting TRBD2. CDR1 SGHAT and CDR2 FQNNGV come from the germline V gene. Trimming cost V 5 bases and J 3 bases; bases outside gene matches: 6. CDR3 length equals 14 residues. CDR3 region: CASSPSGGNYEQYF. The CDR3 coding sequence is TGTGCCAGCAGCCCGAGCGGGGGAAACTACGAGCAGTACTTC.

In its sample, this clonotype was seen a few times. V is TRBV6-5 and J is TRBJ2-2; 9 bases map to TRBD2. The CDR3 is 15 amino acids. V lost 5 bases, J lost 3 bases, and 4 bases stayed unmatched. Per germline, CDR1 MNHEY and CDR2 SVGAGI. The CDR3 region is CASSVLAGDTGELFF. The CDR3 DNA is TGTGCCAGCAGTGTACTAGCGGGTGACACCGGGGAGCTGTTTTTT.

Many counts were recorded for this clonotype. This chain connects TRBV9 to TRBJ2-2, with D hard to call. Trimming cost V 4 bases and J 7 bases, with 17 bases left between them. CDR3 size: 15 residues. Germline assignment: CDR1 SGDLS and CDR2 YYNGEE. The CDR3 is CASSSVGYLGGELFF. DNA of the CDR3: TGTGCCAGCAGCTCGGTCGGGTACCTCGGCGGGGAGCTGTTTTTT.

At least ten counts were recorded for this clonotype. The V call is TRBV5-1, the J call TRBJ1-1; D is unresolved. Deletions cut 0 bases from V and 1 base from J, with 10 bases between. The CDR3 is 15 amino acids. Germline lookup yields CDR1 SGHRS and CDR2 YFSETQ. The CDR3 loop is CASSLVPGPNTEAFF. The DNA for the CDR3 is TGCGCCAGCAGCTTGGTGCCAGGCCCGAACACTGAAGCTTTCTTT.

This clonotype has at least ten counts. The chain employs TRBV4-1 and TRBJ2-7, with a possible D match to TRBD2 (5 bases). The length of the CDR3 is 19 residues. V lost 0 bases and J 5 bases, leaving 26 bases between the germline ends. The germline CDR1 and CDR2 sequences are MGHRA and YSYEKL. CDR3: CASSQDWIPGTSLTDEQYF. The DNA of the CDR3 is TGCGCCAGCAGCCAAGACTGGATACCCGGAACTAGTCTAACGGACGAGCAGTACTTC.

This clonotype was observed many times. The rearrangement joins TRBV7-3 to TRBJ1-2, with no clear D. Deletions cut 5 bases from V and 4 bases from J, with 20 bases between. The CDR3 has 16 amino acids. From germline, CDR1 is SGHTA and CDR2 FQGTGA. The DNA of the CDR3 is TGTGCCAGCAGCCCCCCCGGCGTCCCCGCCGGCTATGGCTACACCTTC. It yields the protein CASSPPGVPAGYGYTF.

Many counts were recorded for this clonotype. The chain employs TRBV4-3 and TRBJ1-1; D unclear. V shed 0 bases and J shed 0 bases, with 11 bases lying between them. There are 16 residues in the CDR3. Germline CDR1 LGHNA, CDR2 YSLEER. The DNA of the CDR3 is TGCGCCAGCAGCCAAGATTGGAGCGTAGTGAACACTGAAGCTTTCTTT. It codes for CASSQDWSVVNTEAFF.

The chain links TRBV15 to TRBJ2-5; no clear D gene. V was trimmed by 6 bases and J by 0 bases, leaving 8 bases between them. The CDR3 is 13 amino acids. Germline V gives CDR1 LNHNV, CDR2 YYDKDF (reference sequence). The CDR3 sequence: CATSQAYQETQYF. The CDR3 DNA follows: TGTGCCACCAGTCAGGCGTACCAAGAGACCCAGTACTTC.

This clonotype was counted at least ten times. The DNA of the CDR3 is TGTGCCAGCAGTTTACCTAGCGGGGGGAGGTACTTC. Protein: CASSLPSGGRYF. The rearrangement links TRBV12-3 or TRBV12-4 to TRBJ2-5; 11 bases fit TRBD2. After removal of 2 bases from V and 13 bases from J, the junction contained 3 bases not matched to a gene. The CDR3 runs to 12 residues.

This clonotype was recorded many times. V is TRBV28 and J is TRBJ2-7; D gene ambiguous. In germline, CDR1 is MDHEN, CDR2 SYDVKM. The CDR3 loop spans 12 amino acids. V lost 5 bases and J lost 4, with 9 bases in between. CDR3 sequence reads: CASSVPSYEQYF. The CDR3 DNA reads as TGTGCCAGCAGTGTCCCCTCATACGAGCAGTACTTC.

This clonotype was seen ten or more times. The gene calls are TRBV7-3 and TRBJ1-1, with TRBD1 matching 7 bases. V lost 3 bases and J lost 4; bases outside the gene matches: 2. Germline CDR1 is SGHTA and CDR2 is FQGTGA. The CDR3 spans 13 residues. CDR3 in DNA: TGTGCCAGCAGCTTCGACAGGGCCACTGAAGCTTTCTTT. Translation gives CASSFDRATEAFF.

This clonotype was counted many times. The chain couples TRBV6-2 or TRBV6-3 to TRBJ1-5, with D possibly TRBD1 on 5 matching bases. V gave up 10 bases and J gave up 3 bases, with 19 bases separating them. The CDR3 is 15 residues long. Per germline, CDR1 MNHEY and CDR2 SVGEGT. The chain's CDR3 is CATAGAWASNQPQHF. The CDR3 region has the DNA TGTGCCACCGCCGGGGCGTGGGCTTCCAATCAGCCCCAGCATTTT.

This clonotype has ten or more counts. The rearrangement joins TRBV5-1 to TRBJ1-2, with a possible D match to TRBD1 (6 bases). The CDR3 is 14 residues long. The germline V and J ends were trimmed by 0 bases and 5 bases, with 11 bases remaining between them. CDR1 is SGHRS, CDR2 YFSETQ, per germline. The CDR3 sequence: CASSLGLGGYGYTF. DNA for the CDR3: TGCGCCAGCAGCTTGGGCCTAGGGGGATATGGCTACACCTTC.

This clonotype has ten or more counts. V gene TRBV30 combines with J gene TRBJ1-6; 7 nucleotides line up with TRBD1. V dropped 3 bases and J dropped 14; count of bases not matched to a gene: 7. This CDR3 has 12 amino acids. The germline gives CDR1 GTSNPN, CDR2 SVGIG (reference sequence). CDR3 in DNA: TGTGCCTGGAGGCGACAGGGAAGGTCCCTCCACTTT. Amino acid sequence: CAWRRQGRSLHF.

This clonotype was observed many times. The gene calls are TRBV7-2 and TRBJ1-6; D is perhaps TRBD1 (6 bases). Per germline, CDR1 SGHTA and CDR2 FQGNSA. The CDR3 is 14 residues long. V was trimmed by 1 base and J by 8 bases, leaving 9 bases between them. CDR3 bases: TGTGCCAGCAGCTTAGGACAGGTTGATTCACCCCTCCACTTT. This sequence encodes CASSLGQVDSPLHF.

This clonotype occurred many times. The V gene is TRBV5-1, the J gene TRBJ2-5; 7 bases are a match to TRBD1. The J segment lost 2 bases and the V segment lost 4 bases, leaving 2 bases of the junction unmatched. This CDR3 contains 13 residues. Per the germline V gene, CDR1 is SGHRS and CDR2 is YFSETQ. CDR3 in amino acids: CASSRTGQETQYF. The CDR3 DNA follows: TGCGCCAGCAGCCGGACAGGTCAAGAGACCCAGTACTTC.

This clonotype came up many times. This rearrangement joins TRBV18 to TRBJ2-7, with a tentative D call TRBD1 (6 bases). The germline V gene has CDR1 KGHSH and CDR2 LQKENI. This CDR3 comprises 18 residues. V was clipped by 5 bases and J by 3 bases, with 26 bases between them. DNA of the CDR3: TGTGCCAGCTCATCCCGTAACATTCCGGGACAACTGAGCTACGAGCAGTACTTC. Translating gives CASSSRNIPGQLSYEQYF.

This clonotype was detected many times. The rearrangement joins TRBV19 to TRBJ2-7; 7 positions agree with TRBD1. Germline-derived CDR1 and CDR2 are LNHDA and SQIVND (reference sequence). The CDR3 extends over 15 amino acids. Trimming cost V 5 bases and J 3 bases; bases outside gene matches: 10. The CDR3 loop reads CASSPNGDSHYEQYF. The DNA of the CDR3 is TGTGCCAGTAGTCCCAACGGGGACAGCCACTACGAGCAGTACTTC.

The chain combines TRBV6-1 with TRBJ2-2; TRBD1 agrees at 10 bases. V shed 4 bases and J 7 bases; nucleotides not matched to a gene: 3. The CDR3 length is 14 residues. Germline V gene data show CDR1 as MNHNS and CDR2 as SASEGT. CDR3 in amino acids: CASSVDRGHGELFF. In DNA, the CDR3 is TGTGCCAGCAGTGTTGACAGGGGGCACGGGGAGCTGTTTTTT.

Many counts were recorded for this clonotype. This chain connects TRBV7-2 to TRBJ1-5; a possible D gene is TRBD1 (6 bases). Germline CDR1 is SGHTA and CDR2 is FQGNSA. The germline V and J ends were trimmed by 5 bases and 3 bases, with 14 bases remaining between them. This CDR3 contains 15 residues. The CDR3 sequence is CASSLYQGPNQPQHF. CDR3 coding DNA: TGTGCCAGCAGCCTTTATCAGGGGCCCAATCAGCCCCAGCATTTT.

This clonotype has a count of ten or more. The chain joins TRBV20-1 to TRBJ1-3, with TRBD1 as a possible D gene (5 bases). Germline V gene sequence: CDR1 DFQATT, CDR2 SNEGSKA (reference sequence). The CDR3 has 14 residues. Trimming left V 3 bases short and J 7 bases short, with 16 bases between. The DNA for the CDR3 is TGCAGTGCTAGGGACCCGGGGCAGGCCAACACCATATATTTT. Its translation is CSARDPGQANTIYF.

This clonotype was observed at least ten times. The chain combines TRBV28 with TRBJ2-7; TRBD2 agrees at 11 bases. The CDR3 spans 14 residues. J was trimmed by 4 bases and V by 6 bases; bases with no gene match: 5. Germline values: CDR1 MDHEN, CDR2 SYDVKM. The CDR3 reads CASRLAGAFYEQYF. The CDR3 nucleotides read TGTGCCAGCAGACTAGCGGGAGCATTTTACGAGCAGTACTTC.

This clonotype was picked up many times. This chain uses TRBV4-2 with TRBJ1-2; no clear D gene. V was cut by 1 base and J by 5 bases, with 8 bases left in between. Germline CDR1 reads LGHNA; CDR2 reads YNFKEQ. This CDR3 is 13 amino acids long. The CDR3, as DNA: TGTGCCAGCAGCCAAGGGAGGGAGTATGGCTACACCTTC. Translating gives CASSQGREYGYTF.